These T cell receptor beta chains were read from a single sample in a study of cytomegalovirus exposure and HLA in healthy donors. Produced via immunoSEQ multiplex PCR; TCRdb's table is partial and in-frame only. Of more than 150,000 clones listed, approximately 84% are singletons. Sequenced sample: PBMCs. The receptors were sampled from a woman aged 40 to 49 in good health and CMV-seropositive. Both conserved end residues are part of each CDR3. Fields, in order: D gene, V gene, clone size, J gene, CDR3 DNA, CDR3 protein. D genes are given only for firm matches. Some rows mark clone size as missing; the rest say once, few, many or name a class of expanded clone.

d_call: TRBD2
v_call: TRBV30
clone_size: NA
j_call: TRBJ2-5
cdr3_nt: TGTGCCTGGAGTGTGGGGGGGGAGCAGTACTTC
cdr3_aa: CAWSVGGEQYF

d_call: TRBD1
v_call: TRBV11-1
clone_size: NA
j_call: TRBJ1-5
cdr3_nt: TGTGCCAGCAGCCATACAGGGGATCAGCCCCAGCATTTT
cdr3_aa: CASSHTGDQPQHF

d_call: TRBD1
v_call: TRBV5-5
clone_size: NA
j_call: TRBJ1-2
cdr3_nt: TGTGCCAGCAGCGGGGGTGTCCCGGGACAGTTGATCTACACCTTC
cdr3_aa: CASSGGVPGQLIYTF

d_call: TRBD2
v_call: TRBV18
clone_size: few
j_call: TRBJ2-2
cdr3_nt: TGTGCCAGCCAACCTTCTAGCGGGGACGGGGAGCTGTTTTTT
cdr3_aa: CASQPSSGDGELFF

d_call: NA
v_call: TRBV27
clone_size: once
j_call: TRBJ1-1
cdr3_nt: TGTGCCAGCAGGCGAACAGGGCTTCGGAACACTGAAGCTTTCTTT
cdr3_aa: CASRRTGLRNTEAFF

d_call: NA
v_call: TRBV14
clone_size: few
j_call: TRBJ1-1
cdr3_nt: TGTGCCAGCAGCTCGACAAAGAACACTGAAGCTTTCTTT
cdr3_aa: CASSSTKNTEAFF

d_call: NA
v_call: TRBV6-6
clone_size: few
j_call: TRBJ2-2
cdr3_nt: TGTGCCAGCAGTCCGACAGCGAACACCGGGGAGCTGTTTTTT
cdr3_aa: CASSPTANTGELFF

d_call: TRBD1
v_call: TRBV7-2
clone_size: NA
j_call: TRBJ2-6
cdr3_nt: TGTGCCAGCAGCTTACGACAGGGCTCTGGGGCCAACGGCCTGACTTTC
cdr3_aa: CASSLRQGSGANGLTF

d_call: NA
v_call: TRBV30
clone_size: NA
j_call: TRBJ2-7
cdr3_nt: TGTGCCTGGAGGGGCCTGTACGAGCAGTACTTC
cdr3_aa: CAWRGLYEQYF

d_call: NA
v_call: TRBV10-3
clone_size: NA
j_call: TRBJ1-3
cdr3_nt: TGTGCCATCATGCAGGAGGCTGGAAACACCATATATTTT
cdr3_aa: CAIMQEAGNTIYF

d_call: NA
v_call: TRBV6-1
clone_size: NA
j_call: TRBJ1-5
cdr3_nt: TGTGCCAGCAGTGCCGCAGGGATGGGCAATCAGCCCCAGCATTTT
cdr3_aa: CASSAAGMGNQPQHF

d_call: TRBD1
v_call: TRBV28
clone_size: NA
j_call: TRBJ1-2
cdr3_nt: TGTGCCAGCGGGTTAAGACAGGGGATCGGCTACACCTTC
cdr3_aa: CASGLRQGIGYTF

d_call: NA
v_call: TRBV10-3
clone_size: NA
j_call: TRBJ2-7
cdr3_nt: TGTGCCATCAGGAGGGTCTCGGCATCCTACGAGCAGTACTTC
cdr3_aa: CAIRRVSASYEQYF

d_call: TRBD2
v_call: TRBV9
clone_size: NA
j_call: TRBJ2-1
cdr3_nt: TGTGCCAGCAGCTCCGGGACTAGTCTAGGCGGTGAGCAGTTCTTC
cdr3_aa: CASSSGTSLGGEQFF

d_call: NA
v_call: TRBV2
clone_size: NA
j_call: TRBJ2-2
cdr3_nt: TGTGCCAGCAGTGGGGGCTACGGGGAGCTGTTTTTT
cdr3_aa: CASSGGYGELFF

d_call: NA
v_call: TRBV5-6
clone_size: NA
j_call: TRBJ1-1
cdr3_nt: TGTGCCAGCAGCCCGACATGGGTGAACACTGAAGCTTTCTTT
cdr3_aa: CASSPTWVNTEAFF

d_call: TRBD1
v_call: TRBV18
clone_size: NA
j_call: TRBJ1-2
cdr3_nt: TGTGCCAGCTCACCGTCCGGGACAGTCGGTGGCTACACCTTC
cdr3_aa: CASSPSGTVGGYTF

d_call: TRBD2
v_call: TRBV6-1
clone_size: NA
j_call: TRBJ2-1
cdr3_nt: TGTGCCAGCAGACGGGGGGGCTACAATGAGCAGTTCTTC
cdr3_aa: CASRRGGYNEQFF

d_call: TRBD2
v_call: TRBV27
clone_size: NA
j_call: TRBJ2-3
cdr3_nt: TGTGCCAGCAGTGCTGGGGGGGCAGATACGCAGTATTTT
cdr3_aa: CASSAGGADTQYF

d_call: NA
v_call: TRBV5-6
clone_size: NA
j_call: TRBJ1-5
cdr3_nt: TGTGCCAGCAGCCGGACAGAAAGCAATCAGCCCCAGCATTTT
cdr3_aa: CASSRTESNQPQHF

d_call: TRBD1
v_call: TRBV5-5
clone_size: NA
j_call: TRBJ1-2
cdr3_nt: TGTGCCAGCAGCTTGGGGACAGGGTTTTTGGAAGGTGGCTACACCTTC
cdr3_aa: CASSLGTGFLEGGYTF

d_call: NA
v_call: TRBV9
clone_size: once
j_call: TRBJ1-6
cdr3_nt: TGTGCCAGCAGCGTAGGAGGAGGGGCCCGGGAGGATTCACCCCTCCACTTT
cdr3_aa: CASSVGGGAREDSPLHF

d_call: TRBD1
v_call: TRBV4-3
clone_size: NA
j_call: TRBJ2-1
cdr3_nt: TGCGCCAGCAGCAATGCGGGACAGGATTACAATGAGCAGTTCTTC
cdr3_aa: CASSNAGQDYNEQFF

d_call: NA
v_call: TRBV4-3
clone_size: once
j_call: TRBJ1-4
cdr3_nt: TGCGCCAGCAGCCAAGATCGGGCAGGGTCTGAAAAACTGTTTTTT
cdr3_aa: CASSQDRAGSEKLFF

d_call: TRBD1
v_call: TRBV2
clone_size: NA
j_call: TRBJ1-1
cdr3_nt: TGTGCCAGCGGGGGACAGACAAACACTGAAGCTTTCTTT
cdr3_aa: CASGGQTNTEAFF

d_call: NA
v_call: TRBV5-4
clone_size: NA
j_call: TRBJ2-7
cdr3_nt: TGTGCCAGCAGTATCAGGGGGGTGGGTTACGAGCAGTACTTC
cdr3_aa: CASSIRGVGYEQYF

d_call: TRBD1
v_call: TRBV6-5
clone_size: NA
j_call: TRBJ1-3
cdr3_nt: TGTGCCAGCAGTTACTTCGCCGGGACAGGGTCGAACACCATATATTTT
cdr3_aa: CASSYFAGTGSNTIYF

d_call: NA
v_call: TRBV6-1
clone_size: NA
j_call: TRBJ2-7
cdr3_nt: TGTGCCAGCACCCCGCCCGGGGGAGGCTACGAGCAGTACTTC
cdr3_aa: CASTPPGGGYEQYF

d_call: NA
v_call: TRBV7-9
clone_size: NA
j_call: TRBJ1-4
cdr3_nt: TGTGCCAGCAGCTTGTGGCAGGGGATTAATGAAAAACTGTTTTTT
cdr3_aa: CASSLWQGINEKLFF

d_call: NA
v_call: TRBV10-3
clone_size: NA
j_call: TRBJ2-1
cdr3_nt: TGTGCCATCAGTGAGGCGGCGGGTAGGACCTACAATGAGCAGTTCTTC
cdr3_aa: CAISEAAGRTYNEQFF

d_call: NA
v_call: TRBV10-3
clone_size: NA
j_call: TRBJ1-2
cdr3_nt: TGTGCCATCAGAGCCTTAGAACCGGATGGCTACACCTTC
cdr3_aa: CAIRALEPDGYTF

d_call: NA
v_call: TRBV6-5
clone_size: NA
j_call: TRBJ2-6
cdr3_nt: TGTGCCAGCAGTTACGTGGGGGCAGGGGCCAACGTCCTGACTTTC
cdr3_aa: CASSYVGAGANVLTF

d_call: TRBD1
v_call: TRBV9
clone_size: NA
j_call: TRBJ2-1
cdr3_nt: TGTGCCAGCAGCCCCCGGGACAGGGACAATGAGCAGTTCTTC
cdr3_aa: CASSPRDRDNEQFF

d_call: TRBD2
v_call: TRBV6-6
clone_size: NA
j_call: TRBJ2-2
cdr3_nt: TGTGCCAGCAGTTTAGCGGGGGCGAACACCGGGGAGCTGTTTTTT
cdr3_aa: CASSLAGANTGELFF

d_call: TRBD1
v_call: TRBV7-9
clone_size: few
j_call: TRBJ1-2
cdr3_nt: TGTGCCAGCAGCCGATTGGGACAGGGGGCGCGGGGCTACACCTTC
cdr3_aa: CASSRLGQGARGYTF

d_call: TRBD1
v_call: TRBV9
clone_size: NA
j_call: TRBJ2-1
cdr3_nt: TGTGCCTCGAGCATGGGACAGGCGGCCCCCAATGAGCAGTTCTTC
cdr3_aa: CASSMGQAAPNEQFF

d_call: NA
v_call: TRBV7-2
clone_size: NA
j_call: TRBJ2-3
cdr3_nt: TGTGCCAGCAGCTCTAGCGCAGATACGCAGTATTTT
cdr3_aa: CASSSSADTQYF

d_call: TRBD1
v_call: TRBV28
clone_size: NA
j_call: TRBJ1-2
cdr3_nt: TGTGCCAGCAGGGGCACAGGGGGCGCCCGGGGGGGCTACACCTTC
cdr3_aa: CASRGTGGARGGYTF

d_call: NA
v_call: TRBV19
clone_size: NA
j_call: TRBJ1-1
cdr3_nt: TGTGCCAGTACGGTTGGGGAGGGGACTGAAGCTTTCTTT
cdr3_aa: CASTVGEGTEAFF

d_call: NA
v_call: TRBV19
clone_size: NA
j_call: TRBJ1-2
cdr3_nt: TGTGCCAGTAGTATACGACGGGACTATGGCTACACCTTC
cdr3_aa: CASSIRRDYGYTF

d_call: TRBD1
v_call: TRBV19
clone_size: NA
j_call: TRBJ1-1
cdr3_nt: TGTGCCAGTAGTATAGGGAGACAGGGGGGGACTGAAGCTTTCTTT
cdr3_aa: CASSIGRQGGTEAFF

d_call: TRBD1
v_call: TRBV10-3
clone_size: NA
j_call: TRBJ1-1
cdr3_nt: TGTGCCACCACCGGGACAGGGGCACCTGAAGCTTTCTTT
cdr3_aa: CATTGTGAPEAFF

d_call: NA
v_call: TRBV27
clone_size: NA
j_call: TRBJ1-5
cdr3_nt: TGTGCCAGCAGTCCCGACAGAGTCAGTCAGCCCCAGCATTTT
cdr3_aa: CASSPDRVSQPQHF

d_call: NA
v_call: TRBV4-1
clone_size: medium-sized
j_call: TRBJ1-2
cdr3_nt: TGCGCCAGCAGCCCTGGGGGAGGACTATATGGCTACACCTTC
cdr3_aa: CASSPGGGLYGYTF

d_call: NA
v_call: TRBV5-4
clone_size: NA
j_call: TRBJ2-6
cdr3_nt: TGTGCCAGCAGCTTGGTTGGGGGGTCTGGGGCCAACGGCCTGACTTTC
cdr3_aa: CASSLVGGSGANGLTF

d_call: NA
v_call: TRBV5-4
clone_size: once
j_call: TRBJ1-4
cdr3_nt: TGTGCCAGCAGCTTCGACACCGATGAAAAACTGTTTTTT
cdr3_aa: CASSFDTDEKLFF

d_call: NA
v_call: TRBV7-9
clone_size: NA
j_call: TRBJ1-2
cdr3_nt: TGTTCCAGCAGCTTAGGTACGCAGGGCGTAAAGGACTTC
cdr3_aa: CSSSLGTQGVKDF

d_call: NA
v_call: TRBV2
clone_size: NA
j_call: TRBJ1-4
cdr3_nt: TGTGCCAGCAGCCCACACAGGGATGGAAAACTGTTTTTT
cdr3_aa: CASSPHRDGKLFF

d_call: NA
v_call: TRBV6-1
clone_size: NA
j_call: TRBJ2-7
cdr3_nt: TGTGCCAGCAGTCGAGCGGACGGCTACGAGCAGTACTTC
cdr3_aa: CASSRADGYEQYF

d_call: NA
v_call: TRBV5-1
clone_size: NA
j_call: TRBJ2-2
cdr3_nt: TGCGCCAGCAGCTTTAGCCCCCCCGGGGAGCTGTTTTTT
cdr3_aa: CASSFSPPGELFF

d_call: TRBD1
v_call: TRBV5-1
clone_size: NA
j_call: TRBJ1-4
cdr3_nt: TGCGCCAGCAGCTTAACAGGGGGCACTAATGAAAAACTGTTTTTT
cdr3_aa: CASSLTGGTNEKLFF

d_call: NA
v_call: TRBV6-6
clone_size: NA
j_call: TRBJ2-6
cdr3_nt: TGTGCCAGCAGTTTGGATCCTAGCTCTGGGGCCAACGTCCTGACTTTC
cdr3_aa: CASSLDPSSGANVLTF

d_call: TRBD2
v_call: TRBV29-1
clone_size: NA
j_call: TRBJ2-3
cdr3_nt: TGCAGCGTTAAAAGCGGGGGTACGCAGTATTTT
cdr3_aa: CSVKSGGTQYF